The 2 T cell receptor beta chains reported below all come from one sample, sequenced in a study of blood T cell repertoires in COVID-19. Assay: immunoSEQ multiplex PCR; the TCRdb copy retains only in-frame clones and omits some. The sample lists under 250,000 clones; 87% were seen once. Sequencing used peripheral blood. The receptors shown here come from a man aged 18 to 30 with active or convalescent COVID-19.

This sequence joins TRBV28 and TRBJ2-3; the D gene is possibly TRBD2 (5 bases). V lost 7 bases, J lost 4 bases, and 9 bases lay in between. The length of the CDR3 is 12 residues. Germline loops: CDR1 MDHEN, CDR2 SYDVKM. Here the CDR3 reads CASIGRPDTQYF. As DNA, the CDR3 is TGTGCCAGCATTGGGAGACCAGATACGCAGTATTTT.

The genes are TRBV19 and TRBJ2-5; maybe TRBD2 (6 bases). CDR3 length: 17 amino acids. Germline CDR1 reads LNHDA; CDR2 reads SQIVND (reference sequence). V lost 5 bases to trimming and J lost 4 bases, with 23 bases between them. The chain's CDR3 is CASSHRSRDGGVETQYF. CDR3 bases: TGTGCCAGTAGTCACCGGTCCCGGGACGGAGGGGTAGAGACCCAGTACTTC.